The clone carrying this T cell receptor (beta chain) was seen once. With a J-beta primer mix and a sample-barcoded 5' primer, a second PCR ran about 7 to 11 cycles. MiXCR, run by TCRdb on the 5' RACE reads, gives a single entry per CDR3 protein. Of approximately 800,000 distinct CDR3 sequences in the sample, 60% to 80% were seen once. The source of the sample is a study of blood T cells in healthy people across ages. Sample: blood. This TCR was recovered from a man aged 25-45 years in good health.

CDR3 region: CASSKGSRESSYEQYF. CDR3 nucleotides: TGTGCCAGCAGCAAAGGAAGCAGGGAAAGCTCCTACGAGCAGTACTTC. This chain connects TRBV21-1 to TRBJ2-5; the table gives TRBD1 as D, unverified against the DNA. The DNA end is a closer match to TRBJ2-7, so the J assignment may be wrong. TRBV21-1 is a documented pseudogene. This CDR3 comprises 16 residues.